This T cell receptor (beta chain) was sequenced for a study of CD8 T cells in Susac syndrome. Germline CDR1 reads SGDLS; CDR2 reads YYNGEE. Trimming cost V 4 bases and J 4 bases, with 23 bases left between them. This CDR3 has 17 residues. This clonotype has only a few counts. Reverse transcription of about 0.5 to 1 ug RNA was carried out with random hexamers. From the immunoSEQ multiplex PCR reads, TCRdb called clonotypes with MiXCR, one entry per CDR3 protein. The sample shows roughly 300,000 distinct CDR3 sequences, about 85% of them seen only once. This receptor was obtained from a human donor with multiple sclerosis. The chain recombines TRBV9 with TRBJ1-2, with D perhaps matching TRBD1 (6 bases). The sequenced sample consisted of CD8+ T cells from PBMCs. The CDR3 region has the DNA TGTGCCAGCAGCCCCTACCTAACGGGGGGGCGCGGCTATGGCTACACCTTC. Translated, it gives CASSPYLTGGRGYGYTF. Variable domain in full (rest from reference TRBV9 and TRBJ1-2): DSGVTQTPKHLITATGQRVTLRCSPRSGDLSVYWYQQSLDQGLQFLIQYYNGEERAKGNILERFSAQQFPDLHSELNLSSLELGDSALYFCASSPYLTGGRGYGYTFGSGTRLTVV.